Each of the 31 T cell receptor beta chains below was sequenced from the same sample in a study of blood T cells in healthy people across ages (dated by TCRdb to between 2014 and 2016). Library method: 5' RACE. The sequencer listed for this sample is Illumina HiSeq 2500. A second roughly 6 to 12 cycle PCR used a sample-barcoded 5' primer and a J-beta primer mix. TCRdb trimmed the raw reads at Q25, called clones with MiXCR and kept productive beta chains. Entries that share a CDR3 protein sequence are merged under the most common genes and DNA. The sample yields around 1,500,000 distinct CDR3 sequences; under 30% were counted once. 6.5% to 8.5% of the sample is in the top ten clones. Sequencing was performed on blood. The source of these receptors is a woman in her twenties or thirties in good health.

The chain is built from TRBV5-1 and TRBJ2-1, with D perhaps assigned TRBD1 or TRBD2 (5 bases each). The ends were cut back, 0 bases at V and 8 bases at J, with 12 bases in the middle. The CDR3 is made up of 14 amino acids. From germline, CDR1 is SGHRS and CDR2 YFSETQ. The CDR3 region has the DNA TGCGCCAGCAGCTTGGGGGATGAGGGGCATGAGCAGTTCTTC. This codes for CASSLGDEGHEQFF.

This clonotype was detected a few times. The rearrangement joins TRBV6-5 to TRBJ2-2; 11 bases are shared with TRBD1. Germline V CDR1 and CDR2: MNHEY, SVGAGI. J gave up 7 bases and V 4 bases, and 5 bases lay outside the gene matches. The length of the CDR3 is 15 residues. CDR3 coding DNA: TGTGCCAGCAGTTCGGACAGGGGGCGGATCGGGGAGCTGTTTTTT. Protein sequence: CASSSDRGRIGELFF.

The chain is built from TRBV15 and TRBJ1-1; tentatively, D is TRBD1 (6 bases). The CDR3 runs to 16 residues. V gave up 11 bases and J gave up 0 bases, with 22 bases separating them. Germline lookup yields CDR1 LNHNV and CDR2 YYDKDF (reference sequence). The CDR3 DNA reads TGTGCCGACCTTGGGGAGGGACAAGAATTGAACACTGAAGCTTTCTTT. This encodes CADLGEGQELNTEAFF.

The chain links TRBV9 to TRBJ1-1; D is undetermined. CDR3 length equals 15 residues. The V end lost 0 bases, the J end lost 0 bases, and 9 bases lay between the germline ends. The germline gives CDR1 SGDLS, CDR2 YYNGEE. For the CDR3, the DNA is TGTGCCAGCAGCGTAGGGCGGATAATGAACACTGAAGCTTTCTTT. Encoded protein: CASSVGRIMNTEAFF.

This clonotype was seen only a few times. This rearrangement joins TRBV7-2 to TRBJ1-2; 11 bases are shared with TRBD1. Germline loops: CDR1 SGHTA, CDR2 FQGNSA. The CDR3 extends over 16 amino acids. J was trimmed by 4 bases and V by 1 base; bases with no gene match: 5. CDR3 sequence (DNA): TGTGCCAGCAGCTTAGAACCGGGACAGGGGGTCTATGGCTACACCTTC. Protein product: CASSLEPGQGVYGYTF. The variable domain in full, completed from reference TRBV7-2 and TRBJ1-2, reads GAGVSQSPSNKVTEKGKDVELRCDPISGHTALYWYRQSLGQGLEFLIYFQGNSAPDKSGLPSDRFSAERTGGSVSTLTIQRTQQEDSAVYLCASSLEPGQGVYGYTFGSGTRLTVV.

This clonotype was recorded a few times. The chain uses TRBV6-1 and TRBJ1-1, with 10 bases that match TRBD1. Trimming at V came to 3 bases and at J to 5 bases, leaving 9 bases not matched to a gene. The CDR3 extends over 16 amino acids. Germline CDR1 is MNHNS and CDR2 is SASEGT. This CDR3 is CASSDRDRGLGTEAFF. The CDR3 nucleotides read TGTGCCAGCAGTGACCGGGACAGGGGATTGGGGACTGAAGCTTTCTTT.

The V and J genes are TRBV7-9 and TRBJ2-7; the D gene is possibly TRBD1 (6 bases). V was shortened by 4 bases and J by 7 bases, with 20 bases between the two germline ends. The CDR3 extends over 15 amino acids. Germline CDR1 reads SEHNR; CDR2 reads FQNEAQ (reference sequence). DNA of the CDR3: TGTGCCAGCAGCTCTGACAGGCGAACCCTAAGGGAGCAGTACTTC. Protein: CASSSDRRTLREQYF.

Only a few counts were recorded for this clonotype. The J gene is TRBJ2-1, the V gene TRBV7-8, with TRBD2 matching over 7 bases. J lost 2 bases, V lost 5 bases, and 9 bases had no gene match. Germline V lookup: CDR1 SGHVS, CDR2 FQNEAQ. This CDR3 contains 16 residues. CDR3 DNA: TGTGCCAGCAGCCTTCAGACTAGCTTGACCTACAATGAGCAGTTCTTC. This translates into CASSLQTSLTYNEQFF.

This chain links TRBV28 with TRBJ1-2; a weak D match, TRBD1 (5 bases). The ends were cut back, 6 bases at V and 4 bases at J, with 15 bases in the middle. CDR3 length equals 14 residues. CDR1 and CDR2 from the germline V gene are MDHEN and SYDVKM. The CDR3 is CASSPSGQIYGYTF. The CDR3 bases are TGTGCCAGCAGCCCTAGTGGACAAATCTATGGCTACACCTTC.

Ten or more counts support this clonotype. The rearrangement uses TRBV4-1 and TRBJ2-7, with TRBD1 as a possible D gene (6 bases). Germline lookup yields CDR1 MGHRA and CDR2 YSYEKL. This CDR3 contains 15 residues. V lost 1 base to trimming and J lost 2 bases, with 12 bases between them. Written as DNA, the CDR3 is TGCGCCAGCAGCCAAGTGAGTGACAGGACCTACGAGCAGTACTTC. Residues: CASSQVSDRTYEQYF.

As regards this clonotype: A much larger clone is a single base away; this may be a read error. The rearrangement joins TRBV20-1 to TRBJ2-5; a weak D match, TRBD1 (5 bases). The J call may be faulty, since TRBJ2-7 better matches the DNA end. This CDR3 contains 12 residues. Germline CDR1 DFQATT, CDR2 SNEGSKA (reference sequence). CDR3 loop: CSGGSLFREQYF. CDR3 sequence (DNA): TGCAGTGGGGGCAGCCTGTTCCGCGAGCAGTACTTC.

The chain has TRBV5-1 and TRBJ2-4; TRBD1 might be the D (6 bases). The V end was cut by 5 bases, the J end by 1 base, with 10 bases between. The CDR3 contains 14 residues. CDR1 is SGHRS and CDR2 is YFSETQ in the germline V gene. CDR3: CASRADRAKNIQYF. The CDR3 nucleotides read TGCGCCAGCAGGGCCGACAGGGCCAAAAACATTCAGTACTTC.

The chain joins TRBV6-4 to TRBJ2-3, with TRBD1 matching 10 bases. With 6 bases clipped from V and 7 bases from J, the junction kept 13 bases outside the gene matches. Germline V lookup: CDR1 MRHNA, CDR2 SNTAGT. The CDR3 contains 16 residues. The CDR3 region has the DNA TGTGCCAGCAGCGAGACCGGGACAGGGGATTTGAATACGCAGTATTTT. Its translation is CASSETGTGDLNTQYF.

This clonotype was counted ten times or more. The CDR3 loop reads CASGLIAGIPYEQYF. In DNA, the CDR3 is TGTGCTAGTGGTTTGATCGCAGGCATACCCTACGAGCAGTACTTC. This chain joins TRBV12-5 and TRBJ2-7; D is unresolved. The germline V and J ends were trimmed by 2 bases and 2 bases, with 13 bases remaining between them. The germline CDR1 and CDR2 sequences are LGHNT and FRNRAP. CDR3 length equals 15 residues.

In this sample, this clonotype turned up a few times. The chain recombines TRBV3-1 with TRBJ1-4; TRBD1 is a possible D gene (5 bases). The V end was cut by 4 bases, the J end by 1 base, with 10 bases between. This CDR3 contains 15 residues. Germline CDR1 LGHDT, CDR2 YNNKEL (reference sequence). This CDR3 is CASSPWDGTNEKLFF. CDR3 DNA sequence: TGTGCCAGCAGCCCGTGGGACGGAACTAATGAAAAACTGTTTTTT.

On this clonotype: Just one base apart from a much larger clone, this may be a read error. V usage is TRBV5-1 and J usage is TRBJ2-1; D remains ambiguous. Judging by the DNA end, TRBJ2-7 fits better; the J call may be wrong. The germline gives CDR1 SGHRS, CDR2 YFSETQ. The CDR3 contains 15 residues. The CDR3 region is CASSQTGSSYNEQYF. In nucleotides, the CDR3 is TGCGCCAGCAGCCAAACCGGGTCCTCCTACAATGAGCAGTACTTC.

Worth noting for this clonotype: A single base separates this from a much larger clone, so it may be a read error. The V and J genes are TRBV11-2 and TRBJ2-1; D remains unclear. Germline lookup yields CDR1 SGHAT and CDR2 FQNNGV. This CDR3 contains 12 residues. CDR3 region: CASGLVGDEQFF. CDR3 sequence (DNA): TGTGCCAGCGGCTTAGTGGGCGATGAGCAGTTCTTC.

The rearrangement uses TRBV14 and TRBJ1-3, with D maybe TRBD1 (6 bases). The germline V and J ends were trimmed by 4 bases and 7 bases, with 14 bases remaining between them. This CDR3 contains 14 residues. The germline V gene encodes CDR1 SGHDN and CDR2 FVKESK. CDR3 sequence reads: CASSLLQGRNTIYF. The CDR3 nucleotides read TGTGCCAGCAGCCTCCTACAGGGCCGGAACACCATATATTTT.

This chain connects TRBV25-1 to TRBJ1-2; D is perhaps TRBD1 (5 bases). Germline assignment: CDR1 MGHDK and CDR2 SYGVNS. Trimming shortened V by 2 bases and J by 3 bases, and 13 bases separated the two germline ends. The CDR3 covers 15 residues. This CDR3 reads CASSETGGLDYGYTF. CDR3 DNA: TGTGCCAGCAGTGAAACCGGGGGTCTGGACTATGGCTACACCTTC.

A word on this clonotype: This may come from a read error, since a much larger clone is one base off. CDR3 amino acids: CASLYQWETGDNYCYTF. CDR3 DNA: TGCGCCAGCCTCTATCAATGGGAAACCGGGGATAACTATTGCTACACCTTC. The rearrangement joins TRBV5-1 to TRBJ1-2; no reliable D call. The CDR3 is 17 amino acids. From germline, CDR1 is SGHRS and CDR2 YFSETQ. The full variable domain, completed using reference TRBV5-1 and TRBJ1-2, is KAGVTQTPRYLIKTRGQQVTLSCSPISGHRSVSWYQQTPGQGLQFLFEYFSETQRNKGNFPGRFSGRQFSNSRSEMNVSTLELGDSALYLCASLYQWETGDNYCYTFGSGTRLTVV.

The V gene is TRBV10-3, the J gene TRBJ2-1; the match to TRBD2 covers 13 bases. Germline assignment: CDR1 ENHRY and CDR2 SYGVKD. After removal of 5 bases from V and 10 bases from J, the junction contained 8 bases not matched to a gene. The CDR3 is made up of 15 amino acids. CDR3 region: CAISSGTSGVGEQFF. CDR3 nucleotide sequence: TGTGCCATCAGTTCCGGGACTAGCGGGGTTGGGGAGCAGTTCTTC.

This clonotype has just a few counts. This chain uses TRBV20-1 with TRBJ1-2; D not resolved. Per germline, CDR1 DFQATT and CDR2 SNEGSKA (reference sequence). The CDR3 spans 13 residues. V was clipped by 6 bases and J by 3 bases, with 14 bases between them. The CDR3 region has the DNA TGCAGTGCCCCGGACCGTCTCGACTATGGCTACACCTTC. Its protein is CSAPDRLDYGYTF.

In its sample, this clonotype was seen many times. The chain links TRBV5-1 to TRBJ1-2; D is unresolved. Trimming took off 4 bases at V and 7 bases at J, with 17 bases between the two ends. The CDR3 is 14 residues long. CDR1 and CDR2 from the germline V gene are SGHRS and YFSETQ. The chain's CDR3 is CASSPVRDHFGYTF. The CDR3 region has the DNA TGCGCCAGCAGCCCGGTAAGGGATCACTTTGGCTACACCTTC.

This clonotype was seen a single time. This rearrangement joins TRBV12-3 or TRBV12-4 to TRBJ2-5; TRBD2 might be the D (6 bases). Deletions cut 5 bases from V and 11 bases from J, with 21 bases between. The CDR3 has 14 amino acids. The CDR3 DNA sequence: TGTGCCAGCAGTCCTTCCCCGCCAGGACGGGAGCAGTACTTC. Amino acids: CASSPSPPGREQYF.

The chain recombines TRBV6-2 or TRBV6-3 with TRBJ1-6, with a weak D call TRBD1 (5 bases). The CDR3 contains 17 residues. V was pared by 4 bases and J by 4 bases, with 17 bases between. Germline V gene data show CDR1 as MNHEY and CDR2 as SVGEGT. The CDR3 protein is CASSSSPGLMYNSPLHF. CDR3 nucleotides: TGTGCCAGCAGTTCTTCTCCGGGACTTATGTATAATTCACCCCTCCACTTT.

The chain employs TRBV4-1 and TRBJ2-4; a possible D gene is TRBD2 (5 bases). With the DNA end fitting TRBJ2-7 better, the J assignment may be wrong. Germline CDR1 is MGHRA and CDR2 is YSYEKL. This CDR3 has 16 amino acids. CDR3 DNA sequence: TGCGCCAGCAGCCAAGGTCGGGGAATTGGGAACTACGAGCAGTACTTC. This gives the protein CASSQGRGIGNYEQYF.

This clonotype has just a few counts. CDR3 region: CASSPPGTGNSPLHF. The CDR3 DNA sequence: TGTGCCAGCAGCCCCCCCGGGACAGGGAATTCACCCCTCCACTTT. The chain joins TRBV7-2 to TRBJ1-6; the match to TRBD1 covers 9 bases. The CDR3 loop spans 15 amino acids. Germline CDR1 SGHTA, CDR2 FQGNSA. V gave up 5 bases and J gave up 7 bases; unmatched junction bases: 6.

This chain connects TRBV7-2 to TRBJ1-1, with D possibly being TRBD1 (6 bases). Trimming removed 6 bases from V and 4 bases from J, with 18 bases in between. This CDR3 is 15 amino acids long. Germline V gene lookup returns CDR1 SGHTA and CDR2 FQGNSA. CDR3 sequence (DNA): TGTGCCAGCAGATCCCTCGGGGGGGCGGGCACTGAAGCTTTCTTT. The encoded protein is CASRSLGGAGTEAFF.

The V gene is TRBV9, the J gene TRBJ2-1; possibly TRBD2 for D (5 bases). Between the trimmed V and J ends, which lost 3 bases and 8 bases, there was a span of 9 bases. This CDR3 spans 12 amino acids. Germline V lookup: CDR1 SGDLS, CDR2 YYNGEE. The CDR3 DNA follows: TGTGCCAGCAGCGCCGCGGGTGATGAGCAGTTCTTC. This codes for CASSAAGDEQFF.

The rearrangement uses TRBV5-1 and TRBJ1-3; D might be TRBD1 (6 bases). This CDR3 spans 15 amino acids. V was shortened by 0 bases and J by 4 bases, with 11 bases between the two germline ends. Germline V gene sequence: CDR1 SGHRS, CDR2 YFSETQ. The chain's CDR3 is CASSLVAGAGNTIYF. The CDR3 coding sequence is TGCGCCAGCAGCTTGGTGGCAGGGGCCGGAAACACCATATATTTT.

There are a few counts of this clonotype. The chain links TRBV5-1 to TRBJ2-7, with 9 bases that match TRBD2. Germline-derived CDR1 and CDR2 are SGHRS and YFSETQ. Trimming took 5 bases from V and 2 from J; bases not matched to a gene: 8. This CDR3 is built from 15 residues. CDR3 nucleotides: TGCGCCAGCAGTTCGCGACTAGCGGAGACCTACGAGCAGTACTTC. As protein: CASSSRLAETYEQYF.